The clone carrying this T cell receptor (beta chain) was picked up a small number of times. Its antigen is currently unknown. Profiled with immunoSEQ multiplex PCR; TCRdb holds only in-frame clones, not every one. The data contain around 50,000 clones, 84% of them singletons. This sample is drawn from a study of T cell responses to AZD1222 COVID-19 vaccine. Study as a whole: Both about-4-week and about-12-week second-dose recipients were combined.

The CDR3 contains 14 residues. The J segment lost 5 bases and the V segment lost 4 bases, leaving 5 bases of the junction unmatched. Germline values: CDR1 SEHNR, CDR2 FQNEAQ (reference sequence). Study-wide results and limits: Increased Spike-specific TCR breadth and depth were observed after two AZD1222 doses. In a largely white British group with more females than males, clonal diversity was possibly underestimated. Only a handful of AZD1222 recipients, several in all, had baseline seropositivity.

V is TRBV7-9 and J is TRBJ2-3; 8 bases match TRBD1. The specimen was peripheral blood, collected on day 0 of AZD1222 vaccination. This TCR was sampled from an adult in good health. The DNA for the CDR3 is TGTGCCAGCAGCTCAGGGGGCGTCATAGATACGCAGTATTTT. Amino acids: CASSSGGVIDTQYF.